One and the same sample provided the 12 T cell receptor beta chains below, sequenced in a study of blood T cell repertoires in COVID-19. Here immunoSEQ multiplex PCR was the method, and the copy in TCRdb shows in-frame clones only, minus some. The sample contains about 240,000 clones, about four fifths of which appear only once. Material: peripheral blood. These receptors all come from a woman over 75 with acute or convalescent COVID-19.

The chain has TRBV19 and TRBJ1-5, with D possibly TRBD1 on 6 matching bases. The V end lost 4 bases, the J end lost 1 base, and 14 bases lay between the germline ends. The V gene's germline CDR1 is LNHDA and CDR2 SQIVND (reference sequence). The CDR3 runs 16 residues. CDR3 DNA sequence: TGTGCCAGTAGTACAACAGGGATGGGGAGCAATCAGCCCCAGCATTTT. This translates into CASSTTGMGSNQPQHF.

CDR3 DNA: TGTGCCAGCAGGCTGGAACAGGGGGCGGGCTATGGCTACACCTTC. Its translation: CASRLEQGAGYGYTF. The chain employs TRBV2 and TRBJ1-2, with 9 bases matching TRBD1. Germline V gene data show CDR1 as SNHLY and CDR2 as FYNNEI. This CDR3 region has 15 residues. V was pared by 6 bases and J by 4 bases, with 9 bases of the junction left unmatched. Looking up the rest from reference TRBV2 and TRBJ1-2 gives the full variable domain: EPEVTQTPSHQVTQMGQEVILRCVPISNHLYFYWYRQILGQKVEFLVSFYNNEISEKSEIFDDQFSVERPDGSNFTLKIRSTKLEDSAMYFCASRLEQGAGYGYTFGSGTRLTVV.

The chain carries TRBV28 and TRBJ1-5, with TRBD1 matching 7 bases. V shed 2 bases, J shed 6 bases, and the junction held 4 bases outside the gene matches. Germline V gene lookup returns CDR1 MDHEN and CDR2 SYDVKM. The CDR3 has 14 amino acids. CDR3 protein: CASSLQGGSQPQHF. As DNA, the CDR3 is TGTGCCAGCAGTTTACAGGGGGGTAGTCAGCCCCAGCATTTT. The complete variable domain, with remaining parts taken from reference TRBV28 and TRBJ1-5, reads DVKVTQSSRYLVKRTGEKVFLECVQDMDHENMFWYRQDPGLGLRLIYFSYDVKMKEKGDIPEGYSVSREKKERFSLILESASTNQTSMYLCASSLQGGSQPQHFGDGTRLSIL.

This CDR3 is CASSLGLAGVQETQYF. The CDR3 nucleotides are TGTGCCAGCAGCTTGGGACTAGCGGGGGTGCAAGAGACCCAGTACTTC. This chain links TRBV5-4 with TRBJ2-5; 12 nucleotides line up with TRBD2. Trimming cost V 0 bases and J 2 bases; bases outside gene matches: 2. Germline V gene data show CDR1 as SGHNT and CDR2 as YYREEE (reference sequence). CDR3 size: 16 residues.

This sequence joins TRBV15 and TRBJ2-2, with 12 positions matching TRBD2. V lost 7 bases, J lost 3 bases, and 6 bases stayed unmatched. This CDR3 has 16 residues. Germline CDR1 reads LNHNV; CDR2 reads YYDKDF (reference sequence). The CDR3 DNA follows: TGTGCCACCAACCCTAGCGGGGGGGTATACACCGGGGAGCTGTTTTTT. This encodes CATNPSGGVYTGELFF.

The chain's CDR3 is CASSEGGQGVQPQHF. CDR3 DNA sequence: TGTGCCAGCAGTGAAGGGGGACAGGGTGTTCAGCCCCAGCATTTT. This chain connects TRBV6-1 to TRBJ1-5; 9 nucleotides agree with TRBD1. The CDR3 length is 15 residues. With 1 base clipped from V and 6 bases from J, the junction kept 4 bases outside the gene matches. Looked up from germline, CDR1 is MNHNS and CDR2 is SASEGT.

J is TRBJ1-3 and V is TRBV30; perhaps TRBD1 as D (5 bases). Germline-derived CDR1 and CDR2 are GTSNPN and SVGIG (reference sequence). Trimming left V 2 bases short and J 2 bases short, with 10 bases between. This CDR3 has 14 amino acids. The DNA of the CDR3 is TGTGCCTGGAGTCCGCGGGGGGCTGGAAACACCATATATTTT. This encodes CAWSPRGAGNTIYF.

CDR3 coding DNA: TGCGCCAGCAGTCCACCTACAGGGGCGGACAATGAAAAACTGTTTTTT. It translates to CASSPPTGADNEKLFF. This chain uses TRBV5-1 with TRBJ1-4; TRBD1 aligns across 7 bases. Trimming removed 5 bases from V and 5 bases from J; junction bases left unmatched: 12. Germline-derived CDR1 and CDR2 are SGHRS and YFSETQ. There are 16 residues in the CDR3. Full variable domain (rest looked up from reference TRBV5-1 and TRBJ1-4): KAGVTQTPRYLIKTRGQQVTLSCSPISGHRSVSWYQQTPGQGLQFLFEYFSETQRNKGNFPGRFSGRQFSNSRSEMNVSTLELGDSALYLCASSPPTGADNEKLFFGSGTQLSVL.

The CDR3 DNA is TGCGCCAGCAGCCAAGGGGCTCAGGCTAACTATGGCTACACCTTC. Its protein is CASSQGAQANYGYTF. The chain has TRBV4-1 and TRBJ1-2; no firm D call. V lost 1 base, J lost 0 bases, and 9 bases lay in between. CDR3 length equals 15 residues. The germline gives CDR1 MGHRA, CDR2 YSYEKL.

J is TRBJ1-2 and V is TRBV2, with 8 bases fitting TRBD1. Germline V gene sequence: CDR1 SNHLY, CDR2 FYNNEI. This CDR3 region has 13 residues. Trimming took 5 bases from V and 8 from J; bases not matched to a gene: 7. The CDR3 nucleotides read TGTGCCAGCAGTCCCCGGACAGGGCGCGGCTACACCTTC. It is translated as CASSPRTGRGYTF.

V and J are TRBV18 and TRBJ2-3; 14 nucleotides match TRBD2. The CDR3 extends over 18 amino acids. Germline V lookup: CDR1 KGHSH, CDR2 LQKENI. Trimming removed 3 bases from V and 5 bases from J; junction bases left unmatched: 10. The CDR3 bases are TGTGCCAGCTCACCCCAACGCCTGACTAGCGGGGGGGGAGATACGCAGTATTTT. Translating gives CASSPQRLTSGGGDTQYF.

The J gene is TRBJ1-1, the V gene TRBV7-8; a possible D gene is TRBD1 (5 bases). Germline CDR1 and CDR2: SGHVS and FQNEAQ. The CDR3 consists of 17 residues. The germline V and J ends were trimmed by 2 bases and 6 bases, with 22 bases remaining between them. For the CDR3, the DNA is TGTGCCAGCAGCTTAACTGCGGCCAGGGTGGAGGGAGCTGAAGCTTTCTTT. The encoded protein is CASSLTAARVEGAEAFF.